This T cell receptor (beta chain) derives from a study of blood T cells in healthy people across ages. The wider study: Template switching retrieved approximately one barcoded beta molecule for each two T cells.

General study results and limits: Higher diversity and more naive CD4+ cells were features of long-lived donors, compared to aged donors.

In the case of this clonotype: Its specificity is unknown.

Total RNA was isolated from each sample in quantities of at least 5 micrograms. CDR1 and CDR2 from the germline V gene are DFQATT and SNEGSKA (reference sequence). This CDR3 contains 14 residues. Then a second PCR, running roughly 7 to 11 cycles, was carried out with a sample-barcoded 5' primer and a J-beta primer mix. MiXCR, run by TCRdb on the 5' RACE reads, gives a single entry per CDR3 protein. The sample has 1,500,000 or so distinct CDR3 sequences, roughly 64% seen once. Sequencing was done on a sample of blood. The source of this sequence is a man aged 18 to 30 in good health. The chain couples TRBV20-1 to TRBJ2-5, with unresolved D. The J call may be incorrect, as the DNA end agrees better with TRBJ2-7. CDR3 in DNA: TGCAGTGCTAGAGGCGAGACCGAGAACTACGAGCAGTACTTC. Translated: CSARGETENYEQYF.